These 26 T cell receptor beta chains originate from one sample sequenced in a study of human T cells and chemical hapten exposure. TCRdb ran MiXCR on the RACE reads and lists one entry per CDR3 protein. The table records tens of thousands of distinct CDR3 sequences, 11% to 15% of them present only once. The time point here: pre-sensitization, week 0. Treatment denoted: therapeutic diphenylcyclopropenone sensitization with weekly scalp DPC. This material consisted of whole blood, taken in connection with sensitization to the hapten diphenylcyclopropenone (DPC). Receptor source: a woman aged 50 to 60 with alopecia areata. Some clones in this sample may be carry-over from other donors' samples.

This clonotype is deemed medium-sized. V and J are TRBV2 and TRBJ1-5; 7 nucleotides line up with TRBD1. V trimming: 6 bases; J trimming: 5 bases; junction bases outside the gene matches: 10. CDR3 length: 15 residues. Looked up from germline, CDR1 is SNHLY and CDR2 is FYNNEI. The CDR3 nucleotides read TGTGCCAGCAGGAAGGACAGGAGGGAGGATCAGCCCCAGCATTTT. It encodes CASRKDRREDQPQHF.

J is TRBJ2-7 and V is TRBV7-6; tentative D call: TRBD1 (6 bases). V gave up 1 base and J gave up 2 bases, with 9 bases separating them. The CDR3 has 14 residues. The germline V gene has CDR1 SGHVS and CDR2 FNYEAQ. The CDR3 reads CASSLVTGAYEQYF. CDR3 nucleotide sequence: TGTGCCAGCAGCTTAGTGACAGGAGCCTACGAGCAGTACTTC.

The CDR3 bases are TGTGCCAGCAGTTTCCCGGGCAAGACGACAGATACGCAGTATTTT. Translating it yields CASSFPGKTTDTQYF. V usage is TRBV7-9 and J usage is TRBJ2-3; no firm D call. Germline CDR1 is SEHNR and CDR2 is FQNEAQ (reference sequence). V was pared by 6 bases and J by 3 bases, with 16 bases between. This CDR3 is 15 amino acids long.

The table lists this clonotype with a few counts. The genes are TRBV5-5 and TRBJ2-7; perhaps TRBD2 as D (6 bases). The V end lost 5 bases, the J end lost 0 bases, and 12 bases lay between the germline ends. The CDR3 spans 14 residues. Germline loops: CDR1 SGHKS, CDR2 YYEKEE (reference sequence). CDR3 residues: CASSKAGSSYEQYF. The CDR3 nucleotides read TGTGCCAGCAGTAAGGCGGGGAGCTCCTACGAGCAGTACTTC. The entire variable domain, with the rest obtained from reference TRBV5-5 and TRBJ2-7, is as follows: DAGVTQSPTHLIKTRGQQVTLRCSPISGHKSVSWYQQVLGQGPQFIFQYYEKEERGRGNFPDRFSARQFPNYSSELNVNALLLGDSALYLCASSKAGSSYEQYFGPGTRLTVT.

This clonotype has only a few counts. In DNA, the CDR3 is TGTGCCACCAGCAGAGCGAACGCCGCCGGTACGCAGTATTTT. It yields the protein CATSRANAAGTQYF. This rearrangement joins TRBV15 to TRBJ2-3; no firm D call. This CDR3 is 14 amino acids long. Germline values: CDR1 LNHNV, CDR2 YYDKDF (reference sequence). V was clipped by 1 base and J by 8 bases, with 13 bases between them.

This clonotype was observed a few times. CDR3 DNA: TGTGCTAGTGGTGACAACACGGGCCCTTTCCGCGAGACCCAGTACTTC. Protein product: CASGDNTGPFRETQYF. The genes are TRBV12-5 and TRBJ2-5; unclear D gene. This CDR3 has 16 amino acids. Germline CDR1 LGHNT, CDR2 FRNRAP. Trimming took off 5 bases at V and 5 bases at J, with 21 bases between the two ends.

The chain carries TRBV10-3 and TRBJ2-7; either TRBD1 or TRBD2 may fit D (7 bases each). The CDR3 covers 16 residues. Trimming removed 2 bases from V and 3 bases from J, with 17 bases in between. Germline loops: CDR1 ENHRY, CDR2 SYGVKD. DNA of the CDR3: TGTGCCATCAGTGAGCGACAGGGAGGGATCGGCTACGAGCAGTACTTC. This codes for CAISERQGGIGYEQYF.

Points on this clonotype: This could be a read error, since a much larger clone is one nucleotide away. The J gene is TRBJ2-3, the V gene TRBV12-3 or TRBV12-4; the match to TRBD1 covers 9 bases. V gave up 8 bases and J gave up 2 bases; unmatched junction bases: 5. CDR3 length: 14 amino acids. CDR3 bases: TGTGCCAGCGGGGACAGGGAGGACACAGATACGCAGTATTTT. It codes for CASGDREDTDTQYF.

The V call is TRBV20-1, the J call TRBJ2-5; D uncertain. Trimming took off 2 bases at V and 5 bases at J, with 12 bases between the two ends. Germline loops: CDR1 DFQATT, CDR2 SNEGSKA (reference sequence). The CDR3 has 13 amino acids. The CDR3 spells CSARPTSRETQYF. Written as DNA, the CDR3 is TGCAGTGCTAGACCCACGTCGCGGGAGACCCAGTACTTC.

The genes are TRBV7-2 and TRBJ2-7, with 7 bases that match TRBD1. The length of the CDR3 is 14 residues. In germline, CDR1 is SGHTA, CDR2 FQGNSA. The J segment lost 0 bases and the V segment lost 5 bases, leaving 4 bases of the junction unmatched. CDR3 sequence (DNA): TGTGCCAGCAGCCCCTACAGGGGCTCCTACGAGCAGTACTTC. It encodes CASSPYRGSYEQYF. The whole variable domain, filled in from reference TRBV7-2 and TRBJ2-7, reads GAGVSQSPSNKVTEKGKDVELRCDPISGHTALYWYRQSLGQGLEFLIYFQGNSAPDKSGLPSDRFSAERTGGSVSTLTIQRTQQEDSAVYLCASSPYRGSYEQYFGPGTRLTVT.

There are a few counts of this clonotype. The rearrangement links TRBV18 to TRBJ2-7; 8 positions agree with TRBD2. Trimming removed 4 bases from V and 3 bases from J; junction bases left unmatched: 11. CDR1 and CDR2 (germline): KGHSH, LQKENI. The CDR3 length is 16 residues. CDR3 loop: CASSQIAGPDLYEQYF. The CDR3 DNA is TGTGCCAGCTCACAGATAGCGGGACCGGATCTCTACGAGCAGTACTTC.

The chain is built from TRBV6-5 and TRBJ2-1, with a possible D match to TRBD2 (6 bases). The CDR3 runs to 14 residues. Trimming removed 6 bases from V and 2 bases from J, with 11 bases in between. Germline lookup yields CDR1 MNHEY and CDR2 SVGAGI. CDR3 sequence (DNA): TGTGCCAGCAGCCGACTAGAAACCTACAATGAGCAGTTCTTC. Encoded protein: CASSRLETYNEQFF.

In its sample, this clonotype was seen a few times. As DNA, the CDR3 is TGCAGTGCTAGATCAGGCCGCAATCAGCCCCAGCATTTT. It codes for CSARSGRNQPQHF. The J gene is TRBJ1-5, the V gene TRBV20-1; D gene ambiguous. Germline values: CDR1 DFQATT, CDR2 SNEGSKA (reference sequence). V lost 2 bases and J lost 2, with 7 bases in between. The CDR3 contains 13 residues.

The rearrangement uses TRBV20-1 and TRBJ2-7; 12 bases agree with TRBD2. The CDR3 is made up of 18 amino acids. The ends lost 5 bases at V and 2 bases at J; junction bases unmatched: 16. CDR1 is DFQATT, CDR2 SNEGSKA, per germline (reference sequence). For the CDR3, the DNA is TGCAGTGCTCGAAGCCCCCTACCCGGACTAGCGGGGCCCTACGAGCAGTACTTC. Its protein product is CSARSPLPGLAGPYEQYF.

CDR3 sequence: CASSPEGRMNTEAFF. CDR3 sequence (DNA): TGTGCCAGCTCACCAGAGGGACGGATGAACACTGAAGCTTTCTTT. The rearrangement links TRBV18 to TRBJ1-1; D is possibly TRBD1 (5 bases). Germline CDR1 and CDR2: KGHSH and LQKENI. V was trimmed by 2 bases and J by 0 bases, leaving 10 bases between them. CDR3 length: 15 amino acids.

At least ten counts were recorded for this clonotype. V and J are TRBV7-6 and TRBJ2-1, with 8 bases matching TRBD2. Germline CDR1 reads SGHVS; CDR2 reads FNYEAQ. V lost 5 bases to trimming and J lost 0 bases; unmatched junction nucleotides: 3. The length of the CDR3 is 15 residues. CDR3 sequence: CASSVSGSSYNEQFF. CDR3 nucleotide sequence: TGTGCCAGCAGCGTCAGCGGGAGCTCCTACAATGAGCAGTTCTTC.

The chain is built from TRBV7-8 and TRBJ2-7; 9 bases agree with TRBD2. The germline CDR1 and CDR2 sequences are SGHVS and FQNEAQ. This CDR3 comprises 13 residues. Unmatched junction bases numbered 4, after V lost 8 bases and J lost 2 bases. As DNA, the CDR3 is TGTGCCAGCGGGGGACTAGCAACCTACGAGCAGTACTTC. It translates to CASGGLATYEQYF.

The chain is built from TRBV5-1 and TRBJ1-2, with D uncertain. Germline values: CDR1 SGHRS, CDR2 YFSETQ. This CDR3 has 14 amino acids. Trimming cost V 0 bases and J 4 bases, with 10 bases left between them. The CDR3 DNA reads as TGCGCCAGCAGCTTGGACAACTCTGTCTATGGCTACACCTTC. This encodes CASSLDNSVYGYTF.

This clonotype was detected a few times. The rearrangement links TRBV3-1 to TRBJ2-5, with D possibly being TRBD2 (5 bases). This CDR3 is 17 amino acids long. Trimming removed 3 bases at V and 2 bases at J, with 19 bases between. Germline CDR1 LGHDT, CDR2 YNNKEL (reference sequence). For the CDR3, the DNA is TGTGCCAGCAGCCACTGGAGGCCTGAGATGGGACAAGAGACCCAGTACTTC. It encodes CASSHWRPEMGQETQYF.

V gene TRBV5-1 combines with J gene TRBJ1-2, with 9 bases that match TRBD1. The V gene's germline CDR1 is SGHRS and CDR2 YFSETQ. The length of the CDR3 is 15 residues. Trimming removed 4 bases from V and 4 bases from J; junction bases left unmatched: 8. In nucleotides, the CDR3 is TGCGCCAGCAGCCCAGGGACAGGGTACGGCTATGGCTACACCTTC. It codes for CASSPGTGYGYGYTF.

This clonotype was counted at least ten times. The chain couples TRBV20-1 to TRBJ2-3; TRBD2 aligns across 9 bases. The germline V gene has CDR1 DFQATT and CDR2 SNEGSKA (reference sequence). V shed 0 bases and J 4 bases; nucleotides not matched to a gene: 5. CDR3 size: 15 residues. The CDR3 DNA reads TGCAGTGCTAGAGAGGCGGGAGGGCCGTCAGATACGCAGTATTTT. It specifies CSAREAGGPSDTQYF.

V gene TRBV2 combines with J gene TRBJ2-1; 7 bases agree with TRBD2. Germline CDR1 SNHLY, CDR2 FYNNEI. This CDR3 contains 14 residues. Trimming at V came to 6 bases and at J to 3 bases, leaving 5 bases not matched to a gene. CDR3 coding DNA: TGTGCCAGCAGGGACGCGGGAGTCTACAATGAGCAGTTCTTC. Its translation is CASRDAGVYNEQFF. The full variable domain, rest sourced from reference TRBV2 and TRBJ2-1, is EPEVTQTPSHQVTQMGQEVILRCVPISNHLYFYWYRQILGQKVEFLVSFYNNEISEKSEIFDDQFSVERPDGSNFTLKIRSTKLEDSAMYFCASRDAGVYNEQFFGPGTRLTVL.

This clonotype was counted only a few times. DNA for the CDR3: TGTGCCAGCAGCGTAAATCGTCTGGGGGGACTAGCGGGAGTTGATACGCAGTATTTT. Translating gives CASSVNRLGGLAGVDTQYF. The gene calls are TRBV9 and TRBJ2-3; TRBD2 aligns across 14 bases. The CDR3 runs to 19 residues. Germline CDR1 reads SGDLS; CDR2 reads YYNGEE. V shed 1 base, J shed 6 bases, and the junction held 13 bases outside the gene matches.

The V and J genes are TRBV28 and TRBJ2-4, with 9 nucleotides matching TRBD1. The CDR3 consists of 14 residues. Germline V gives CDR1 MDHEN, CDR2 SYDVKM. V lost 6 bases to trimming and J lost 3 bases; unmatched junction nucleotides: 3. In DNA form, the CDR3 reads TGTGCCAGCAGGACAGGGGGAGGCAAAAACATTCAGTACTTC. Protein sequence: CASRTGGGKNIQYF.

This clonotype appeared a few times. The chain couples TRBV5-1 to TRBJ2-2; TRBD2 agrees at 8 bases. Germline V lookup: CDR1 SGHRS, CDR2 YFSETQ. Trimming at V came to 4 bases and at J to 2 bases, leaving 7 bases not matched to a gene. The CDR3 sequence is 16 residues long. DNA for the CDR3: TGCGCCAGCAGCCCCGAACTAGCGGTAAACACCGGGGAGCTGTTTTTT. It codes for CASSPELAVNTGELFF.

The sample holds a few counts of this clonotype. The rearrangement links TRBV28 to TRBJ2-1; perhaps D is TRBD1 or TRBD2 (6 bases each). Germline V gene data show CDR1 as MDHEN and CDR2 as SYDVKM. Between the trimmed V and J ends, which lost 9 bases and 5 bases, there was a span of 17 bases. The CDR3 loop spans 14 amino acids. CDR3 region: CASLRDKRNNEQFF. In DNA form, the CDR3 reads TGTGCCAGTCTGCGGGACAAGCGGAACAATGAGCAGTTCTTC.